The 27 T cell receptor beta chains below were found in one sample sequenced in a study of blood T cell repertoires in COVID-19 (dated by TCRdb to 2018 to 2020). Receptor libraries were prepared by the immunoSEQ multiplex PCR assay. TCRdb stores this immuneACCESS table with in-frame sequences only. Part of the clones is absent; in the studies checked, under half of the shortfall reflects unresolved V genes, and no reason is known for the rest. This sample has under 300,000 clones in its table, and roughly 80% of those were observed once. The top ten constitute approximately 13% of the sample. The material sequenced was peripheral blood. The receptors stem from a woman in her fifties or sixties with active or convalescent COVID-19.

V gene TRBV30 combines with J gene TRBJ1-5; D is ambiguous. The V end lost 1 base, the J end lost 5 bases, and 12 bases lay between the germline ends. The V gene's germline CDR1 is GTSNPN and CDR2 SVGIG (reference sequence). The CDR3 spans 14 residues. The CDR3 spells CAWSALGGDQPQHF. CDR3 nucleotide sequence: TGTGCCTGGAGTGCCCTTGGCGGGGATCAGCCCCAGCATTTT.

This chain's CDR3 is CASSNPGGLDTGELFF. Here the CDR3 DNA reads TGCGCCAGCAGCAACCCAGGGGGCTTGGACACCGGGGAGCTGTTTTTT. V usage is TRBV5-1 and J usage is TRBJ2-2; 8 positions match TRBD1. The V segment lost 4 bases and the J segment 3 bases; nucleotides outside the gene matches: 8. This CDR3 contains 16 residues. Germline V gives CDR1 SGHRS, CDR2 YFSETQ.

This clone has just one count. This chain joins TRBV3-1 (or the pseudogene TRBV3-2) and TRBJ2-3, with a weak D call TRBD2 (6 bases). CDR3 length equals 16 residues. V lost 1 base and J lost 1, with 12 bases in between. Germline-derived CDR1 and CDR2 are LGHDT and YNNKEL (reference sequence). CDR3 amino acids: CASSQVGGARTDTQYF. For the CDR3, the DNA is TGTGCCAGCAGCCAAGTAGGAGGGGCCCGCACAGATACGCAGTATTTT.

The CDR3 sequence: CASSSGISGGYTF. The CDR3 DNA reads as TGTGCCAGCAGCTCTGGTATTTCGGGTGGCTACACCTTC. The V gene is TRBV7-2, the J gene TRBJ1-2; D remains unclear. The CDR3 spans 13 residues. V lost 4 bases, J lost 7 bases, and 13 bases lay in between. From germline, CDR1 is SGHTA and CDR2 FQGNSA.

The rearrangement links TRBV10-3 to TRBJ2-1, with 8 bases matching TRBD2. The junction had 8 bases not matched to a gene; V was cut back by 4 bases and J by 6 bases. Germline assignment: CDR1 ENHRY and CDR2 SYGVKD. The length of the CDR3 is 15 residues. This CDR3 reads CAISAMASGSNEQFF. In DNA form, the CDR3 reads TGTGCCATCAGTGCTATGGCTAGCGGGTCCAATGAGCAGTTCTTC.

This clone appeared many times. The chain links TRBV7-8 to TRBJ1-1; no definite D call. V was clipped by 1 base and J by 3 bases, with 12 bases between them. The CDR3 sequence is 15 residues long. CDR1 is SGHVS, CDR2 FQNEAQ, per germline. CDR3 residues: CASSLDSGGYTEAFF. The CDR3 DNA reads as TGTGCCAGCAGCTTAGACTCTGGCGGATACACTGAAGCTTTCTTT.

The J gene is TRBJ1-2, the V gene TRBV4-1, with a tentative D call TRBD1 (5 bases). V gave up 1 base and J gave up 5 bases, with 20 bases separating them. The CDR3 is 17 residues long. Germline values: CDR1 MGHRA, CDR2 YSYEKL. The CDR3 here is CASSQVPRVGGAYGYTF. CDR3 DNA: TGCGCCAGCAGCCAAGTTCCCCGGGTAGGCGGGGCTTATGGCTACACCTTC.

The rearrangement uses TRBV6-5 and TRBJ1-1; possibly TRBD1 for D (6 bases). V gave up 6 bases and J gave up 1 base, with 12 bases separating them. Looked up from germline, CDR1 is MNHEY and CDR2 is SVGAGI. This CDR3 is built from 14 residues. The CDR3 loop reads CASSRDISNTEAFF. CDR3 sequence (DNA): TGTGCCAGCAGCCGGGACATCTCGAACACTGAAGCTTTCTTT.

The gene calls are TRBV6-6 and TRBJ1-1; D uncertain. V lost 3 bases, J lost 4 bases, and 15 bases lay in between. Germline-derived CDR1 and CDR2 are MNHNY and SVGAGI (reference sequence). The CDR3 spans 15 residues. The CDR3 protein is CASSYGNRELTEAFF. In DNA, the CDR3 is TGTGCCAGCAGTTATGGAAACCGGGAACTCACTGAAGCTTTCTTT.

CDR3 loop: CASAAGALLDTQYF. The CDR3 DNA sequence: TGCGCCAGCGCCGCGGGGGCCTTACTAGATACGCAGTATTTT. The rearrangement links TRBV5-1 to TRBJ2-3; tentative D call: TRBD2 (7 bases). V lost 7 bases to trimming and J lost 5 bases, with 17 bases between them. Germline V gives CDR1 SGHRS, CDR2 YFSETQ. The CDR3 has 14 amino acids.

The chain employs TRBV5-1 and TRBJ2-5; 9 bases map to TRBD1. The CDR3 has 13 amino acids. Germline V lookup: CDR1 SGHRS, CDR2 YFSETQ. Trimming cost V 7 bases and J 4 bases; bases outside gene matches: 5. In DNA form, the CDR3 reads TGCGCCAGCTCAGGGGGACAGGGAGAGACCCAGTACTTC. It specifies CASSGGQGETQYF.

The J gene is TRBJ2-6, the V gene TRBV3-1 (or the pseudogene TRBV3-2), with 9 bases matching TRBD1. The CDR3 totals 18 residues. Looked up from germline, CDR1 is LGHDT and CDR2 is YNNKEL (reference sequence). The V and J ends lost 1 base and 2 bases, in that order; junction bases with no gene match: 6. The CDR3 reads CASSQASRTGAGANVLTF. DNA of the CDR3: TGTGCCAGCAGCCAAGCAAGTCGGACAGGGGCTGGGGCCAACGTCCTGACTTTC.

This clone was recorded once. The gene calls are TRBV27 and TRBJ1-2; D is perhaps TRBD1 (6 bases). Germline CDR1 and CDR2: MNHEY and SMNVEV (reference sequence). The CDR3 has 15 residues. Between the trimmed V and J ends, which lost 7 bases and 6 bases, there was a span of 21 bases. The DNA for the CDR3 is TGTGCCAGCACCCCCGAGGGGGGGCCAAGGAATGGCTACACCTTC. Protein product: CASTPEGGPRNGYTF.

The chain uses TRBV29-1 and TRBJ1-4, with D perhaps matching TRBD1 (5 bases). Trimming took off 2 bases at V and 8 bases at J, with 12 bases between the two ends. This CDR3 comprises 13 residues. CDR1 and CDR2 from the germline V gene are SQVTM and ANQGSEA. For the CDR3, the DNA is TGCAGCGTTGAAATCCAGGGTGAGGAAAAACTGTTTTTT. It encodes CSVEIQGEEKLFF.

This clone was counted once. This sequence joins TRBV30 and TRBJ1-6; possible D gene TRBD1, 6 bases. The CDR3 has 14 residues. Germline values: CDR1 GTSNPN, CDR2 SVGIG (reference sequence). V lost 0 bases and J lost 10, with 13 bases in between. CDR3 region: CAWSVQGAYSPLHF. The CDR3 coding sequence is TGTGCCTGGAGTGTACAGGGAGCATACTCACCCCTCCACTTT.

This chain joins TRBV9 and TRBJ1-1, with 7 bases aligning to TRBD1. Germline V gene lookup returns CDR1 SGDLS and CDR2 YYNGEE. The CDR3 runs to 15 residues. V was clipped by 2 bases and J by 4 bases; unmatched bases: 8. CDR3 DNA sequence: TGTGCCAGCAGCGTTCCAGGGGGTTTAATCACTGAAGCTTTCTTT. Translation gives CASSVPGGLITEAFF.

The V and J genes are TRBV24-1 and TRBJ1-5, with 12 bases identical to TRBD1. Germline CDR1 is KGHDR and CDR2 is SFDVKD. Trimming cost V 0 bases and J 3 bases; bases outside gene matches: 8. The CDR3 contains 19 residues. The CDR3: CATSDLRRDRGPHNQPQHF. DNA of the CDR3: TGTGCCACCAGTGATTTGCGGCGGGACAGGGGGCCCCACAATCAGCCCCAGCATTTT.

The rearrangement links TRBV13 to TRBJ1-6, with TRBD1 matching 12 bases. The CDR3 extends over 16 amino acids. The germline V gene has CDR1 PRHDT and CDR2 FYEKMQ (reference sequence). V shed 3 bases, J shed 10 bases, and the junction held 7 bases outside the gene matches. CDR3 sequence: CASSLGTGGPQSPLHF. The CDR3 region has the DNA TGTGCCAGCAGCTTGGGGACAGGGGGCCCCCAGTCACCCCTCCACTTT.

This clone has a handful of counts. J is TRBJ1-6 and V is TRBV6-4; a possible D gene is TRBD1 (6 bases). Germline values: CDR1 MRHNA, CDR2 SNTAGT. The CDR3 is 14 amino acids. Trimming removed 6 bases at V and 11 bases at J, with 17 bases between. The CDR3 bases are TGTGCCAGCAGGGCGGACTCGGCAGGGGCACCCCTCCACTTT. Translating it yields CASRADSAGAPLHF.

The rearrangement joins TRBV3-1 (or the pseudogene TRBV3-2) to TRBJ1-2; TRBD1 matches at 7 bases. The CDR3 has 15 residues. Germline CDR1 reads LGHDT; CDR2 reads YNNKEL (reference sequence). V was clipped by 1 base and J by 6 bases; unmatched bases: 8. CDR3 in amino acids: CASSQVGGGWDGYTF. CDR3 bases: TGTGCCAGCAGCCAAGTCGGAGGGGGCTGGGATGGCTACACCTTC.

The gene calls are TRBV7-9 and TRBJ1-6; D is unresolved. Trimming left V 1 base short and J 10 bases short, with 14 bases between. Germline values: CDR1 SEHNR, CDR2 FQNEAQ (reference sequence). The CDR3 loop spans 15 amino acids. Here the CDR3 DNA reads TGTGCCAGCAGCTTAGAAGGAGAGGGAGGGTCACCCCTCCACTTT. It specifies CASSLEGEGGSPLHF.

The V and J genes are TRBV5-1 and TRBJ2-3; the D is unclear. The V and J ends lost 2 bases and 6 bases respectively, with 10 bases between them. The germline gives CDR1 SGHRS, CDR2 YFSETQ. The CDR3 loop spans 13 amino acids. The CDR3 is CASSLLGSDTQYF. The DNA of the CDR3 is TGCGCCAGCAGCTTACTGGGCTCGGATACGCAGTATTTT. Using reference TRBV5-1 and TRBJ2-3 for the parts outside the CDR3, the full variable domain is KAGVTQTPRYLIKTRGQQVTLSCSPISGHRSVSWYQQTPGQGLQFLFEYFSETQRNKGNFPGRFSGRQFSNSRSEMNVSTLELGDSALYLCASSLLGSDTQYFGPGTRLTVL.

V and J are TRBV7-9 and TRBJ2-3, with a possible D match to TRBD1 (5 bases). V dropped 4 bases and J dropped 2 bases, with 10 bases sitting between them. CDR3 length equals 14 residues. CDR1 and CDR2 from the germline V gene are SEHNR and FQNEAQ (reference sequence). CDR3 DNA: TGTGCCAGCAGCTCCCGTGGGGCCACAGATACGCAGTATTTT. It is translated as CASSSRGATDTQYF.

This chain joins TRBV7-6 and TRBJ1-1; TRBD1 agrees at 9 bases. Germline-derived CDR1 and CDR2 are SGHVS and FNYEAQ. The CDR3 covers 15 residues. The ends lost 5 bases at V and 1 base at J; junction bases unmatched: 5. The CDR3 nucleotides are TGTGCCAGCAGCAAATTGGGACAGGGGAACACTGAAGCTTTCTTT. It codes for CASSKLGQGNTEAFF.

In nucleotides, the CDR3 is TGTGCCAGCCCCGGGCCAGGGGTGGCTTTCTTT. Its protein is CASPGPGVAFF. The chain joins TRBV25-1 to TRBJ1-1; D perhaps matches TRBD1 (6 bases). The V gene's germline CDR1 is MGHDK and CDR2 SYGVNS. Trimming shortened V by 8 bases and J by 11 bases, and 15 bases separated the two germline ends. The CDR3 is 11 residues long.

The chain recombines TRBV4-1 with TRBJ1-1; 10 bases match TRBD1. J was trimmed by 4 bases and V by 4 bases; bases with no gene match: 9. This CDR3 region has 16 residues. Germline-derived CDR1 and CDR2 are MGHRA and YSYEKL. The CDR3 DNA reads as TGCGCCAGCAGCCGCAGGACAGGGGGTTCGATCACTGAAGCTTTCTTT. It codes for CASSRRTGGSITEAFF.

The J gene is TRBJ1-1, the V gene TRBV11-3; D ambiguous. CDR1 is SGHNT and CDR2 is YENEEA in the germline V gene. The CDR3 loop spans 13 amino acids. The V end was cut by 5 bases, the J end by 1 base, with 8 bases between. The CDR3 DNA sequence: TGTGCCAGCAGCCTGACATCGAACACTGAAGCTTTCTTT. This encodes CASSLTSNTEAFF.